The 7 T cell receptor beta chains below all came from one sample that was sequenced in a study of T cell responses to AZD1222 COVID-19 vaccine. Measured with immunoSEQ multiplex PCR; TCRdb has only the in-frame clones, and not every one. The table shows 150,000 or so clones, with approximately 90% occurring only once. The input for sequencing was peripheral blood, taken on day 0 of AZD1222 vaccination. The receptor source for this set is an adult in good health.

V usage is TRBV6-1 and J usage is TRBJ2-5; D is tentatively TRBD1 or TRBD2 (5 bases each). Germline V gene lookup returns CDR1 MNHNS and CDR2 SASEGT. The CDR3 is made up of 12 amino acids. V lost 6 bases, J lost 1 base, and 6 bases lay in between. This CDR3 reads CASRRGQETQYF. DNA of the CDR3: TGTGCCAGCAGGAGGGGCCAAGAGACCCAGTACTTC.

CDR3 DNA: TGTGCCAGCAGCGTAGCTTTGGGACCGAACACTGAAGCTTTCTTT. This gives the protein CASSVALGPNTEAFF. V and J are TRBV9 and TRBJ1-1, with a tentative D call TRBD1 (5 bases). Trimming cost V 0 bases and J 1 base, with 10 bases left between them. CDR1 and CDR2 from the germline V gene are SGDLS and YYNGEE. This CDR3 spans 15 amino acids.

V is TRBV13 and J is TRBJ1-1, with TRBD1 as a possible D gene (5 bases). Germline V gives CDR1 PRHDT, CDR2 FYEKMQ (reference sequence). This CDR3 region has 12 residues. V lost 4 bases and J lost 7, with 10 bases in between. The CDR3 nucleotides read TGTGCCAGCAGCTCCGGGGCGGATGAAGCTTTCTTT. Protein: CASSSGADEAFF. The full variable domain, rest sourced from reference TRBV13 and TRBJ1-1, is AAGVIQSPRHLIKEKRETATLKCYPIPRHDTVYWYQQGPGQDPQFLISFYEKMQSDKGSIPDRFSAQQFSDYHSELNMSSLELGDSALYFCASSSGADEAFFGQGTRLTVV.

This clone was detected a few times. CDR3 protein: CASTPARGARIGYTF. DNA of the CDR3: TGTGCCAGCACCCCTGCGCGCGGGGCGCGGATTGGCTACACCTTC. The chain joins TRBV5-4 to TRBJ1-2; weak D call: TRBD1 (5 bases). Germline loops: CDR1 SGHNT, CDR2 YYREEE (reference sequence). The ends were cut back, 6 bases at V and 7 bases at J, with 22 bases in the middle. This CDR3 spans 15 amino acids.

Comment on this clone: One junction end disagrees with the germline gene, perhaps due to a read error. V gene TRBV7-9 combines with J gene TRBJ1-2, with D perhaps TRBD1 (5 bases). The germline V gene encodes CDR1 SEHNR and CDR2 FQNEAQ (reference sequence). The CDR3 loop spans 12 amino acids. The CDR3 DNA follows: TGTGCCAGCAGCTTACTCGGGACGGAACTTTTCTTC. This sequence encodes CASSLLGTELFF. Full variable domain (missing parts from reference TRBV7-9 and TRBJ1-2): DTGVSQNPRHKITKRGQNVTFRCDPISEHNRLYWYRQTLGQGPEFLTYFQNEAQLEKSRLLSDRFSAERPKGSFSTLEIQRTEQGDSAMYLCASSLLGTELFFGSGTRLTVV.

V is TRBV4-2 and J is TRBJ2-2; tentative D call: TRBD1 (5 bases). The CDR3 sequence is 17 residues long. The V and J ends lost 0 bases and 1 base respectively, with 12 bases between them. Per germline, CDR1 LGHNA and CDR2 YNFKEQ. CDR3 sequence reads: CASSQDPLRGNTGELFF. DNA for the CDR3: TGTGCCAGCAGCCAAGATCCCCTAAGGGGGAACACCGGGGAGCTGTTTTTT.

This clone was seen only once. The chain recombines TRBV16 with TRBJ2-2; D remains unclear. V shed 4 bases and J shed 0 bases, with 9 bases lying between them. Germline CDR1 and CDR2: KGHSY and FQNENV. CDR3 size: 15 residues. The CDR3 region is CASSPMHSNTGELFF. The CDR3 DNA sequence: TGTGCCAGCAGCCCGATGCACTCGAACACCGGGGAGCTGTTTTTT.